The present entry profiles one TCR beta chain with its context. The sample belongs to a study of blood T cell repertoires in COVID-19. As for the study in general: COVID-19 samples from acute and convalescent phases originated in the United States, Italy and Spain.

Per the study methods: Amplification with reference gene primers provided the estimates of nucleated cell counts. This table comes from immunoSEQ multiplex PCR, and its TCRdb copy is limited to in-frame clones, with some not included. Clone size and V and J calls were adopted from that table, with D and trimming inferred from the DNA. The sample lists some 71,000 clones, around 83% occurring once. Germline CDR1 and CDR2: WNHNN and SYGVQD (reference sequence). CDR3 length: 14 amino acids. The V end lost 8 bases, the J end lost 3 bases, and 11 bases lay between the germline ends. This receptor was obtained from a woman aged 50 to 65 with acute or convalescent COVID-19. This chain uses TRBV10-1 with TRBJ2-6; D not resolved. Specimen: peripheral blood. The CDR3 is CASGPTIGANVLTF. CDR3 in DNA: TGCGCCAGCGGGCCGACGATTGGGGCCAACGTCCTGACTTTC.